Below, one T cell receptor beta chain is given with its context. This sample was included in a study of shared clonotypes between healthy human individuals. There are 17 residues in the CDR3. Germline assignment: CDR1 SGHRS and CDR2 YFSETQ. V was pared by 5 bases and J by 2 bases, with 21 bases between. In the authors' workflow: Filtering was not the same, since immunoSEQ gave junction-only sequences without quality scores. Repertoires were generated with immunoSEQ multiplex PCR, while TCRdb's copy carries only in-frame clones and drops some. That table supplies the V and J calls and clone size; D and trimming were determined from the DNA. The sample has 2 million to 2.5 million clones; roughly 93% are singletons.

The clonotype originates from a man between 18 and 29 years old in good health. Some clones in this sample may be carry-over from other donors' samples. Sequencing was carried out using naive CD4+ T cells from PBMCs. Specified subset: CD45RA+ positively selected. The V gene is TRBV5-1, the J gene TRBJ2-3; maybe TRBD2 (5 bases). The CDR3 DNA sequence: TGCGCCAGCAGTGGGCGGGTTATACCCTTTCCCACAGATACGCAGTATTTT. Translation gives CASSGRVIPFPTDTQYF.